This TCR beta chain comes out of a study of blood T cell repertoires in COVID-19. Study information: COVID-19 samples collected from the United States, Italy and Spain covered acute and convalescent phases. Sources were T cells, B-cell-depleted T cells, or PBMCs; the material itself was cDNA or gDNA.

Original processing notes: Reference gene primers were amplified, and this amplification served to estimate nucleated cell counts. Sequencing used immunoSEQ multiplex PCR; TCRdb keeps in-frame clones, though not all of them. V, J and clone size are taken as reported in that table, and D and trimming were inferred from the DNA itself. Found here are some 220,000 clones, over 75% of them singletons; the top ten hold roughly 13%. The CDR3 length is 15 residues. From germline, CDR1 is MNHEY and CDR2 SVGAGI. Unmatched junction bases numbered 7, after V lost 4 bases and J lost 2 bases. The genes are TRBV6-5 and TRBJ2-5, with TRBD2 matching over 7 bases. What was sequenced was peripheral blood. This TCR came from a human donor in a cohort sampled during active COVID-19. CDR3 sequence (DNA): TGTGCCAGCAGTTCGTACCTCGGGGGGCAAGAGACCCAGTACTTC. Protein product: CASSSYLGGQETQYF.